What follows are 4 T cell receptor beta chains derived from one specimen sequenced in a study of cytomegalovirus exposure and HLA in healthy donors. Use of 60 Vbeta and 13 Jbeta primers characterized the PCR. Assay used: immunoSEQ multiplex PCR; TCRdb lists only in-frame clones, some missing. The repertoire has around 100,000 clones, around 76% of them found once; the top ten carry 10%. The sequenced sample was PBMCs. The receptors here all came from a woman between 18 and 30 years old in good health and CMV-seropositive.

The chain uses TRBV5-1 and TRBJ1-2; 12 bases agree with TRBD1. This CDR3 region has 15 residues. CDR1 SGHRS and CDR2 YFSETQ come from the germline V gene. J gave up 6 bases and V 4 bases, and 7 bases lay outside the gene matches. As DNA, the CDR3 is TGCGCCAGCAGCCCGGGACAGGGGGCGTCTAATGGCTACACCTTC. Translation: CASSPGQGASNGYTF. The variable domain in full, with the rest retrieved from reference TRBV5-1 and TRBJ1-2, is KAGVTQTPRYLIKTRGQQVTLSCSPISGHRSVSWYQQTPGQGLQFLFEYFSETQRNKGNFPGRFSGRQFSNSRSEMNVSTLELGDSALYLCASSPGQGASNGYTFGSGTRLTVV.

This chain joins TRBV6-5 and TRBJ1-1, with a tentative D call TRBD1 (5 bases). V was pared by 6 bases and J by 5 bases, with 16 bases between. The CDR3 contains 14 residues. Looked up from germline, CDR1 is MNHEY and CDR2 is SVGAGI. CDR3 in amino acids: CASRHILPGTEAFF. CDR3 in DNA: TGTGCCAGCAGACACATCCTCCCAGGGACTGAAGCTTTCTTT.

This clone was seen only a few times. Other nucleotide sequences in the sample specify the same CDR3. The chain joins TRBV20-1 to TRBJ2-5; no clear D gene. The V end lost 6 bases, the J end lost 3 bases, and 8 bases lay between the germline ends. The CDR3 consists of 11 residues. Germline V lookup: CDR1 DFQATT, CDR2 SNEGSKA (reference sequence). CDR3 protein: CSARPEETQYF. The CDR3 DNA follows: TGCAGTGCCAGACCAGAAGAGACCCAGTACTTC.

The chain recombines TRBV10-3 with TRBJ1-2, with a tentative D call TRBD1 (6 bases). With 3 bases removed from V and 4 bases from J, the gap between germline ends came to 9 bases. Germline V gene lookup returns CDR1 ENHRY and CDR2 SYGVKD. This CDR3 is built from 13 residues. This CDR3 reads CAISDEDSYGYTF. CDR3 DNA sequence: TGTGCCATCAGTGACGAGGACAGCTATGGCTACACCTTC.